The 25 T cell receptor beta chains given below trace back to one sample, sequenced in a study of PD-1 blockade in classical Hodgkin lymphoma. Assay used: immunoSEQ multiplex PCR; TCRdb lists only in-frame clones, some missing. The sample contains roughly 30,000 clones, less than 80% of which appear only once. Sample time point: cycle 4 day 1 (C4D1), after five to seven weeks of nivolumab. Each and every patient relapsed after autologous stem cell transplantation, and patients got differing brentuximab vedotin exposure. Researchers used magnetic negative selection to pull out pure CD4+ T cells from thawed PBMCs. The input for sequencing was CD4+ T cells from blood, taken before the fourth cycle of nivolumab. These TCRs come from a human donor with classical Hodgkin lymphoma.

DNA of the CDR3: TGTGCCAGCAGCTTGGCTGTAAACACTGAAGCTTTCTTT. It encodes CASSLAVNTEAFF. This chain links TRBV5-5 with TRBJ1-1; D gene unclear. The CDR3 consists of 13 residues. With 0 bases removed from V and 2 bases from J, the gap between germline ends came to 5 bases. Per germline, CDR1 SGHKS and CDR2 YYEKEE (reference sequence).

The V gene is TRBV7-8, the J gene TRBJ2-7, with 10 bases identical to TRBD1. J lost 1 base, V lost 3 bases, and 9 bases had no gene match. CDR3 length: 17 residues. Germline V gene data show CDR1 as SGHVS and CDR2 as FQNEAQ. This chain's CDR3 is CASSFTSKGQGSYEQYF. The CDR3 DNA sequence: TGTGCCAGCAGCTTTACGTCGAAGGGACAGGGGTCCTACGAGCAGTACTTC.

The rearrangement uses TRBV5-1 and TRBJ1-6; D is ambiguous. The CDR3 loop spans 16 amino acids. CDR1 and CDR2 (germline): SGHRS, YFSETQ. Between the trimmed V and J ends, which lost 4 bases and 8 bases, there was a span of 19 bases. CDR3 loop: CASSPSTMSEHSPLHF. CDR3 nucleotide sequence: TGCGCCAGCAGCCCGTCGACGATGAGCGAACATTCACCCCTCCACTTT.

The chain couples TRBV6-1 to TRBJ2-1; D is possibly TRBD2 (6 bases). Germline V CDR1 and CDR2: MNHNS, SASEGT. CDR3 length: 15 amino acids. Trimming pared 1 base from V and 5 bases from J, leaving 12 bases between. CDR3 bases: TGTGCCAGCAGTGAAGGAGGGGCGGGAAACAATGAGCAGTTCTTC. It specifies CASSEGGAGNNEQFF.

A few counts support this clone. J is TRBJ2-7 and V is TRBV6-6, with D perhaps TRBD2 (6 bases). Germline V CDR1 and CDR2: MNHNY, SVGAGI (reference sequence). There are 12 residues in the CDR3. V lost 2 bases to trimming and J lost 5 bases, with 7 bases between them. This CDR3 is CASSYPGDEQYF. The CDR3 DNA reads TGTGCCAGCAGTTACCCGGGGGACGAGCAGTACTTC.

The chain couples TRBV14 to TRBJ2-7, with 9 bases that match TRBD2. The germline CDR1 and CDR2 sequences are SGHDN and FVKESK. The CDR3 contains 14 residues. V lost 6 bases to trimming and J lost 3 bases; unmatched junction nucleotides: 6. CDR3 protein: CASRSSGRLYEQYF. Here the CDR3 DNA reads TGTGCCAGCAGAAGTAGCGGGAGACTCTACGAGCAGTACTTC.

The chain uses TRBV27 and TRBJ1-5; possibly TRBD1 for D (6 bases). Trimming took 6 bases from V and 1 from J, leaving 7 bases between them. CDR3 size: 13 residues. Per the germline V gene, CDR1 is MNHEY and CDR2 is SMNVEV (reference sequence). The DNA of the CDR3 is TGTGCCAGCAGCAGGGGAAGCAATCAGCCCCAGCATTTT. Encoded protein: CASSRGSNQPQHF.

The rearrangement joins TRBV5-1 to TRBJ2-5, with no clear D. The CDR3 spans 13 residues. V dropped 1 base and J dropped 0 bases, with 4 bases sitting between them. Per the germline V gene, CDR1 is SGHRS and CDR2 is YFSETQ. The CDR3 nucleotides read TGCGCCAGCAGCTTGTCGTACCAAGAGACCCAGTACTTC. Translating gives CASSLSYQETQYF.

V usage is TRBV13 and J usage is TRBJ2-3, with TRBD2 matching 10 bases. In germline, CDR1 is PRHDT, CDR2 FYEKMQ (reference sequence). V shed 5 bases and J 5 bases; nucleotides not matched to a gene: 10. CDR3 length: 16 residues. Here the CDR3 DNA reads TGTGCCAGCAGCGCCCCAGAGCGGGGGGGCATAGATACGCAGTATTTT. Its translation: CASSAPERGGIDTQYF. Full variable domain (outside the CDR3, taken from reference TRBV13 and TRBJ2-3): AAGVIQSPRHLIKEKRETATLKCYPIPRHDTVYWYQQGPGQDPQFLISFYEKMQSDKGSIPDRFSAQQFSDYHSELNMSSLELGDSALYFCASSAPERGGIDTQYFGPGTRLTVL.

The chain has TRBV5-4 and TRBJ2-2; 7 nucleotides align to TRBD2. The CDR3 consists of 15 residues. J lost 3 bases, V lost 0 bases, and 2 bases had no gene match. Germline V gene lookup returns CDR1 SGHNT and CDR2 YYREEE (reference sequence). Here the CDR3 DNA reads TGTGCCAGCAGCTTGGTTCTAGCGGACACCGGGGAGCTGTTTTTT. Amino acids: CASSLVLADTGELFF.

This clone was counted between two and nine times. The chain combines TRBV7-9 with TRBJ1-5, with TRBD1 matching over 8 bases. Trimming cost V 4 bases and J 4 bases; bases outside gene matches: 6. This CDR3 is 15 amino acids long. Germline lookup yields CDR1 SEHNR and CDR2 FQNEAQ (reference sequence). The CDR3: CASSSGGGWNQPQHF. CDR3 coding DNA: TGTGCCAGCAGCTCAGGGGGCGGCTGGAATCAGCCCCAGCATTTT.

A single count supports this clone. The V and J genes are TRBV19 and TRBJ1-5; no definite D call. CDR3 length equals 16 residues. The germline V and J ends were trimmed by 6 bases and 1 base, with 16 bases remaining between them. Germline-derived CDR1 and CDR2 are LNHDA and SQIVND (reference sequence). CDR3 coding DNA: TGTGCCAGTAGACTAATGGACTTTCTGAGCAATCAGCCCCAGCATTTT. The encoded protein is CASRLMDFLSNQPQHF.

The V and J genes are TRBV11-3 and TRBJ2-2; 9 nucleotides agree with TRBD2. The CDR3 has 15 amino acids. Germline V gene lookup returns CDR1 SGHNT and CDR2 YENEEA. The junction had 4 bases not matched to a gene; V was cut back by 4 bases and J by 4 bases. The CDR3 nucleotides are TGTGCCAGCAGCTCAAAGCGGGGGGCCACCGGGGAGCTGTTTTTT. Its protein is CASSSKRGATGELFF.

J is TRBJ2-7 and V is TRBV7-9; D is uncertain. In germline, CDR1 is SEHNR, CDR2 FQNEAQ (reference sequence). The CDR3 is made up of 11 amino acids. The ends were cut back, 0 bases at V and 6 bases at J, with 3 bases in the middle. CDR3: CASSLAGEQYF. The CDR3 DNA follows: TGTGCCAGCAGCTTAGCGGGCGAGCAGTACTTC.

A few counts support this clone. This chain joins TRBV6-1 and TRBJ2-3, with TRBD1 as a possible D gene (6 bases). Trimming stripped 4 bases from V and 0 bases from J, with 11 bases between. Germline CDR1 and CDR2: MNHNS and SASEGT. The CDR3 spans 15 residues. The CDR3 nucleotides are TGTGCCAGCAGTGCCAGGACAGCTAGCACAGATACGCAGTATTTT. Translated, it gives CASSARTASTDTQYF.

The chain recombines TRBV14 with TRBJ1-2; 7 bases map to TRBD1. Trimming cost V 2 bases and J 3 bases; bases outside gene matches: 9. Per the germline V gene, CDR1 is SGHDN and CDR2 is FVKESK. CDR3 length equals 16 residues. In DNA form, the CDR3 reads TGTGCCAGCAGCCAATTAGCAGGGGGTGCCCACTATGGCTACACCTTC. Protein product: CASSQLAGGAHYGYTF. Together with reference TRBV14 and TRBJ1-2, the CDR3 gives the full variable domain: EAGVTQFPSHSVIEKGQTVTLRCDPISGHDNLYWYRRVMGKEIKFLLHFVKESKQDESGMPNNRFLAERTGGTYSTLKVQPAELEDSGVYFCASSQLAGGAHYGYTFGSGTRLTVV.

J is TRBJ2-3 and V is TRBV10-3; 13 bases fit TRBD2. The CDR3 consists of 18 residues. In germline, CDR1 is ENHRY, CDR2 SYGVKD. V shed 6 bases and J 0 bases; nucleotides not matched to a gene: 9. The CDR3 DNA reads as TGTGCCATCAGATCCGGGACTAGCGGGGAATCTAGCACAGATACGCAGTATTTT. Its translation is CAIRSGTSGESSTDTQYF.

The V gene is TRBV7-2, the J gene TRBJ1-3; TRBD1 is a possible D gene (5 bases). CDR1 and CDR2 (germline): SGHTA, FQGNSA. The CDR3 sequence is 13 residues long. The V end was cut by 6 bases, the J end by 4 bases, with 10 bases between. The CDR3: CASSSGYGNTIYF. CDR3 nucleotides: TGTGCCAGCAGTTCAGGGTACGGAAACACCATATATTTT.

This sequence joins TRBV15 and TRBJ1-1; perhaps TRBD1 as D (5 bases). Trimming took off 3 bases at V and 10 bases at J, with 15 bases between the two ends. The CDR3 consists of 13 residues. Per germline, CDR1 LNHNV and CDR2 YYDKDF (reference sequence). CDR3 nucleotide sequence: TGTGCCACCAGCAGGTGGGGCGGGGGGGGAGCTTTCTTT. Translation gives CATSRWGGGGAFF.

The chain is built from TRBV28 and TRBJ1-2; 10 nucleotides line up with TRBD1. The CDR3 loop spans 16 amino acids. CDR1 MDHEN and CDR2 SYDVKM come from the germline V gene. The junction had 11 bases not matched to a gene; V was cut back by 6 bases and J by 4 bases. CDR3 sequence reads: CASRRNMGQGFYGYTF. CDR3 in DNA: TGTGCCAGCAGACGAAACATGGGACAGGGGTTCTATGGCTACACCTTC.

The V call is TRBV7-9, the J call TRBJ2-3; a weak D match, TRBD2 (6 bases). The CDR3 is made up of 17 amino acids. The germline CDR1 and CDR2 sequences are SEHNR and FQNEAQ (reference sequence). V lost 9 bases, J lost 0 bases, and 22 bases lay in between. The CDR3 loop reads CASFLSSAGPSTDTQYF. In DNA form, the CDR3 reads TGTGCCAGTTTTTTGTCCTCGGCGGGACCTAGCACAGATACGCAGTATTTT. Together with reference TRBV7-9 and TRBJ2-3, the CDR3 gives the full variable domain: DTGVSQNPRHKITKRGQNVTFRCDPISEHNRLYWYRQTLGQGPEFLTYFQNEAQLEKSRLLSDRFSAERPKGSFSTLEIQRTEQGDSAMYLCASFLSSAGPSTDTQYFGPGTRLTVL.

V gene TRBV2 combines with J gene TRBJ2-7; possible D gene TRBD1, 5 bases. The germline V gene encodes CDR1 SNHLY and CDR2 FYNNEI. This CDR3 is built from 12 residues. The V gene lost 6 bases and the J gene lost 2 bases, with 8 bases spanning the gap. Here the CDR3 DNA reads TGTGCCAGCAGGGCAGGGACCTACGAGCAGTACTTC. This translates into CASRAGTYEQYF. The entire variable domain, with the rest obtained from reference TRBV2 and TRBJ2-7, is as follows: EPEVTQTPSHQVTQMGQEVILRCVPISNHLYFYWYRQILGQKVEFLVSFYNNEISEKSEIFDDQFSVERPDGSNFTLKIRSTKLEDSAMYFCASRAGTYEQYFGPGTRLTVT.

The chain recombines TRBV5-1 with TRBJ2-5; 8 nucleotides agree with TRBD2. The germline CDR1 and CDR2 sequences are SGHRS and YFSETQ. After removal of 1 base from V and 5 bases from J, the junction contained 7 bases not matched to a gene. The CDR3 has 15 amino acids. DNA of the CDR3: TGCGCCAGCAGCTTGTTGGACGGGAGGGGGGAGACCCAGTACTTC. The encoded protein is CASSLLDGRGETQYF.

The V gene is TRBV27, the J gene TRBJ2-7, with TRBD1 as a possible D gene (5 bases). CDR1 is MNHEY, CDR2 SMNVEV, per germline (reference sequence). This CDR3 contains 17 residues. V gave up 4 bases and J gave up 3 bases, with 22 bases separating them. The CDR3 loop reads CASSSFPGAVPYYEQYF. Here the CDR3 DNA reads TGTGCCAGCAGTTCCTTCCCTGGGGCCGTACCTTACTACGAGCAGTACTTC.

This sequence joins TRBV18 and TRBJ1-3, with 7 nucleotides matching TRBD1. V trimming: 5 bases; J trimming: 2 bases; junction bases outside the gene matches: 6. The CDR3 covers 15 residues. The germline V gene encodes CDR1 KGHSH and CDR2 LQKENI. The CDR3 coding sequence is TGTGCCAGCTCAAGAGACAGGGAGCCTGGAAACACCATATATTTT. Its protein product is CASSRDREPGNTIYF.